This TCR gamma chain is from a study of Vδ1+ human thymocytes. The template was reverse-transcribed extracted RNA. Multiplex PCR used pooled V-gene forward primers and a constant-region reverse primer to amplify CDR3s. TCRdb reran clone calling via CATT on the multiplex PCR reads. The table records roughly 24,000 gamma-chain clones, approximately 13% of them present only once. A word on this clone: The antigen is not known.

Trimming took 3 bases from V and 7 from J; bases not matched to a gene: 9. The germline CDR1 and CDR2 sequences are EGSTGY and YDSYTSSV. This CDR3 contains 13 residues. Alphabeta T cells were depleted, then CD3+ Vdelta1+ Vdelta2- thymocytes were FACS-sorted. Between roughly 97% and 99.6% of sorted thymocytes were Vdelta1+. Overall study results and limits: In the thymus, TRG and TRD repertoires looked highly polyclonal with Gaussian CDR3 lengths. Thymic delta-chain repertoires held roughly 18% Vdelta2 sequences and few Vdelta3, despite high sort purity. TRG sequences recurred across donors, whereas TRD sequences stayed essentially private.

The V call is TRGV4, the J call TRGJ1 or TRGJ2. Material for sequencing was Vdelta1+ gamma-delta thymocytes from the thymus. The subset is: FACS-sorted CD3+ TCRalphabeta- TCRVdelta1+ TCRVdelta2- thymocytes. The receptor comes from a child in the first two years of life who had congenital heart surgery. This chain's CDR3 is CATWDRVGYKKLF. The DNA of the CDR3 is TGTGCCACCTGGGATAGAGTGGGGTATAAGAAACTCTTT.